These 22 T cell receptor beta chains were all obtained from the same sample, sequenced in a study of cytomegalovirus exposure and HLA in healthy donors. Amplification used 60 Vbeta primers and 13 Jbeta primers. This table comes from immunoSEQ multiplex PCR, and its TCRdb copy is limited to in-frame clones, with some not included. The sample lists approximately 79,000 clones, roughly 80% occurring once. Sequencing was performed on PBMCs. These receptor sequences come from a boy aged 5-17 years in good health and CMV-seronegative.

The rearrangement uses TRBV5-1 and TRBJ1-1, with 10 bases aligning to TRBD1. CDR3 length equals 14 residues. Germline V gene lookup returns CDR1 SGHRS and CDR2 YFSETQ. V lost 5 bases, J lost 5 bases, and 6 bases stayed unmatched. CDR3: CASSTGTGETEAFF. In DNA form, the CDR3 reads TGCGCCAGCAGTACCGGGACAGGGGAAACTGAAGCTTTCTTT.

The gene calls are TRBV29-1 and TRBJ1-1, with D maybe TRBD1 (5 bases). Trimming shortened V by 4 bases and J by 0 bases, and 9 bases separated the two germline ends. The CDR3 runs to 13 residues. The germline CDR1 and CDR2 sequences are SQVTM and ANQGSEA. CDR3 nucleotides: TGCAGCGTTGTGCGGGGGATGAACACTGAAGCTTTCTTT. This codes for CSVVRGMNTEAFF. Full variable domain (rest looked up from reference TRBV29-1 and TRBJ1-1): SAVISQKPSRDICQRGTSLTIQCQVDSQVTMMFWYRQQPGQSLTLIATANQGSEATYESGFVIDKFPISRPNLTFSTLTVSNMSPEDSSIYLCSVVRGMNTEAFFGQGTRLTVV.

The CDR3 sequence: CALRGGPTGIDTGELFF. As DNA, the CDR3 is TGTGCCTTACGGGGGGGGCCCACCGGAATTGACACCGGGGAGCTGTTTTTT. The rearrangement links TRBV5-4 to TRBJ2-2, with 8 nucleotides matching TRBD2. Germline V CDR1 and CDR2: SGHNT, YYREEE (reference sequence). Trimming removed 10 bases from V and 3 bases from J; junction bases left unmatched: 17. The CDR3 contains 17 residues.

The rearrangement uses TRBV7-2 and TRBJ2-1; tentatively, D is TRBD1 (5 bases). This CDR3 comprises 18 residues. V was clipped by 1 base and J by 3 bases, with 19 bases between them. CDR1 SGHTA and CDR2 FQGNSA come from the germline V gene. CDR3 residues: CASSLVGVSSRIYNEQFF. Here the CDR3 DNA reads TGTGCCAGCAGCTTAGTAGGGGTGTCCAGCAGAATCTACAATGAGCAGTTCTTC.

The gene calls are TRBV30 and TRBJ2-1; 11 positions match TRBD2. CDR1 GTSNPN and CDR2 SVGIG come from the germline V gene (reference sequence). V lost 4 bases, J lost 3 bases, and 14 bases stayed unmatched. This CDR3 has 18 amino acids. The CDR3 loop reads CAWIRPHAGTSGYNEQFF. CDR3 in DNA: TGTGCCTGGATCCGACCTCACGCGGGGACTAGCGGCTACAATGAGCAGTTCTTC.

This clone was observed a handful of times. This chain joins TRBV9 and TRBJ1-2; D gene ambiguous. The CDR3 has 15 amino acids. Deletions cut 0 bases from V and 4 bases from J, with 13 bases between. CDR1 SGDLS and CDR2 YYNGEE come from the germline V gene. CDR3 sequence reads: CASSVGGEGIYGYTF. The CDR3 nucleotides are TGTGCCAGCAGCGTAGGTGGGGAGGGAATCTATGGCTACACCTTC.

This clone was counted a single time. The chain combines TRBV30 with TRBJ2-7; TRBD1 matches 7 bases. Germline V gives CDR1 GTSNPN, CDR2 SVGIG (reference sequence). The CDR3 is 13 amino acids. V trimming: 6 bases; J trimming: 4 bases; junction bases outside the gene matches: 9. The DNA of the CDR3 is TGTGCCTGTACGAAGGGGGCCTCGTACGAGCAGTACTTC. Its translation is CACTKGASYEQYF.

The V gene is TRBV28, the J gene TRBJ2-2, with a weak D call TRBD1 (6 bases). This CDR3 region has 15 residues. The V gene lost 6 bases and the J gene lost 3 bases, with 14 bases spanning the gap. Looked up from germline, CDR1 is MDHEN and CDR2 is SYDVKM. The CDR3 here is CASSSTDSYTGELFF. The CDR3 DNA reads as TGTGCCAGCAGCTCGACGGACAGCTACACCGGGGAGCTGTTTTTT.

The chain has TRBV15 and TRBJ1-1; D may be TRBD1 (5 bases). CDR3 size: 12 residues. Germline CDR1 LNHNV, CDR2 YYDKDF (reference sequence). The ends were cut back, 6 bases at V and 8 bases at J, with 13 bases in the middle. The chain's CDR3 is CATSLGVSEAFF. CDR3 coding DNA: TGTGCCACCAGTCTAGGGGTATCCGAAGCTTTCTTT.

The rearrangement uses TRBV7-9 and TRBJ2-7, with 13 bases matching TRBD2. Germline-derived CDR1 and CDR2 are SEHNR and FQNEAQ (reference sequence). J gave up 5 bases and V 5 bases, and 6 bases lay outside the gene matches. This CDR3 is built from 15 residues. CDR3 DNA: TGTGCCAGCAGCACCGGACTAGCGGGGGTGAACGAGCAGTACTTC. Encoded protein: CASSTGLAGVNEQYF.

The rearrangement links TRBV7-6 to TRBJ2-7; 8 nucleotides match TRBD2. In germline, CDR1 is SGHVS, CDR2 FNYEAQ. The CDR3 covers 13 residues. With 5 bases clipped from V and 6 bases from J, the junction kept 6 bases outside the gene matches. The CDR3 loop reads CASSARLATEQYF. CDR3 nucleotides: TGTGCCAGCAGCGCCCGACTAGCGACCGAGCAGTACTTC. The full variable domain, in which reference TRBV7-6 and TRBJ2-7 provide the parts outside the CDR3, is GAGVSQSPRYKVTKRGQDVALRCDPISGHVSLYWYRQALGQGPEFLTYFNYEAQQDKSGLPNDRFSAERPEGSISTLTIQRTEQRDSAMYRCASSARLATEQYFGPGTRLTVT.

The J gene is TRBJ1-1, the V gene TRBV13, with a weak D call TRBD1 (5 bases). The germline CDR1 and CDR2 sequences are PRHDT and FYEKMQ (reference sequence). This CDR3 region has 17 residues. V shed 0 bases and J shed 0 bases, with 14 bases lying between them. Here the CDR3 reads CASSLGPRANMNTEAFF. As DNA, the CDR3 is TGTGCCAGCAGCTTAGGACCCAGGGCCAACATGAACACTGAAGCTTTCTTT.

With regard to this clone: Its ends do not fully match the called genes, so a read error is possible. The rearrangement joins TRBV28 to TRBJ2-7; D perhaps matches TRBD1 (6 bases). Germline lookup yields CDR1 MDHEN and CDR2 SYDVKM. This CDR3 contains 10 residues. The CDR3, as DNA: TGTGCCAGCGGGGGCGGAGGACGGGAATTC. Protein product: CASGGGGREF. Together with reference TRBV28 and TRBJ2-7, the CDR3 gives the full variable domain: DVKVTQSSRYLVKRTGEKVFLECVQDMDHENMFWYRQDPGLGLRLIYFSYDVKMKEKGDIPEGYSVSREKKERFSLILESASTNQTSMYLCASGGGGREFGPGTRLTVT.

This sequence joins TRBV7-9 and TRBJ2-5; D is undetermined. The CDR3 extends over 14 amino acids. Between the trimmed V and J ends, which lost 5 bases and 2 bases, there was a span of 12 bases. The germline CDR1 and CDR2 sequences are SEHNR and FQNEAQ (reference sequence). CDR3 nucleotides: TGTGCCAGCAGCCCCCGCTTGAGACAAGAGACCCAGTACTTC. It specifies CASSPRLRQETQYF. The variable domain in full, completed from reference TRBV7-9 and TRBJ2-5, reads DTGVSQNPRHKITKRGQNVTFRCDPISEHNRLYWYRQTLGQGPEFLTYFQNEAQLEKSRLLSDRFSAERPKGSFSTLEIQRTEQGDSAMYLCASSPRLRQETQYFGPGTRLLVL.

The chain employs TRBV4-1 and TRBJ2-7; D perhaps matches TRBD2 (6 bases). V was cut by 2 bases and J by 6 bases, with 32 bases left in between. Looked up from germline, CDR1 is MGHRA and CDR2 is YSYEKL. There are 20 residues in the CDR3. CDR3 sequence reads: CASSQRGVRDQDRISREQYF. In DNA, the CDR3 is TGCGCCAGCAGCCAAAGGGGAGTGCGGGACCAAGACAGAATCTCTCGCGAGCAGTACTTC.

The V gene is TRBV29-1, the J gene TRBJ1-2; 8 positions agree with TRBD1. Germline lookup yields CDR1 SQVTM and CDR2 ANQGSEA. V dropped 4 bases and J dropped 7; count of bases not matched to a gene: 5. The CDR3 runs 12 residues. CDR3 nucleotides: TGCAGCGTTGGGACAGGGAGGGGTGGCTACACCTTC. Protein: CSVGTGRGGYTF.

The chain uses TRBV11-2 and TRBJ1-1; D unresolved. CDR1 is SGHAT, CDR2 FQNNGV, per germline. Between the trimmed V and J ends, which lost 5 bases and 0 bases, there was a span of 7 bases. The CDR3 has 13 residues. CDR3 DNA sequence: TGTGCCAGCAGCACAGTAATGAACACTGAAGCTTTCTTT. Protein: CASSTVMNTEAFF.

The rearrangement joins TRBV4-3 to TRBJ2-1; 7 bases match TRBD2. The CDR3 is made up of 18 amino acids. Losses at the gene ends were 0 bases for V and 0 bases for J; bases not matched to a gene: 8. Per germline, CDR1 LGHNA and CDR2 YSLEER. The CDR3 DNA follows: TGCGCCAGCAGCCAAGATTCAAGTCCGGGGGGCTCCTACAATGAGCAGTTCTTC. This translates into CASSQDSSPGGSYNEQFF.

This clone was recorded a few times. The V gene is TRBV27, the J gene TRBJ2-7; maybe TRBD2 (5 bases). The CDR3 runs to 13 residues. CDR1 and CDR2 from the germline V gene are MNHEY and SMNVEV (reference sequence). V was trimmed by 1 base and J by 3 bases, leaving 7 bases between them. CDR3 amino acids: CASSLYGGYEQYF. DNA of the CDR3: TGTGCCAGCAGTTTATATGGAGGCTACGAGCAGTACTTC.

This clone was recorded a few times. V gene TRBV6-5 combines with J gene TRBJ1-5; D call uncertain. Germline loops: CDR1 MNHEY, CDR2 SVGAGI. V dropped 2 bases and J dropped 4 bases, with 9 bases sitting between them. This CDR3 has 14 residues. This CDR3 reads CASSYEYGNQPQHF. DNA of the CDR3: TGTGCCAGCAGTTACGAGTACGGGAATCAGCCCCAGCATTTT.

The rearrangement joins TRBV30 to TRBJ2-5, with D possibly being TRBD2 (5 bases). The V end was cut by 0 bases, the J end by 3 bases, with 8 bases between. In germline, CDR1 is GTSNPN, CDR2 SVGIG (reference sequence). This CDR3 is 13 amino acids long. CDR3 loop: CAWSVLREETQYF. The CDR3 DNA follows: TGTGCCTGGAGTGTACTGAGGGAAGAGACCCAGTACTTC.

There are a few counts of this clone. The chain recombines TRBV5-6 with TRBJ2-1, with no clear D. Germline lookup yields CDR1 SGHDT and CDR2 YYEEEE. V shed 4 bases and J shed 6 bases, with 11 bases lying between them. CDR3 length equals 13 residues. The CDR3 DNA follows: TGTGCCAGCAGCCCTCTAGGATTCAATGAGCAGTTCTTC. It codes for CASSPLGFNEQFF.